Given below is one T cell receptor beta chain in context. Patients had resection in Japan or China between the mid-2010s and the late 2010s. Two lung cancer pathologists independently confirmed each histologic diagnosis. After pathologic assessment, macro-dissection selected premalignant or tumor cells for extraction. The data were obtained in a study of immune evolution from preneoplasia to lung adenocarcinoma. Germline CDR1 is SGHTS and CDR2 is YDEGEE. There are 15 residues in the CDR3. V was shortened by 0 bases and J by 0 bases, with 9 bases between the two germline ends. Profiled with immunoSEQ multiplex PCR; TCRdb holds only in-frame clones, not every one. The table records around 4,100 clones, about 82% of them present only once.

Sequences were obtained from FFPE minimally invasive lung adenocarcinoma tissue. The clonotype was recovered from a person aged 65-85 years with lung adenocarcinoma. The chain is built from TRBV5-8 and TRBJ1-1, with TRBD1 as a possible D gene (5 bases). The CDR3 here is CASSLDGALNTEAFF. The DNA of the CDR3 is TGTGCCAGCAGCTTGGATGGGGCCCTGAACACTGAAGCTTTCTTT. Supplemented by reference TRBV5-8 and TRBJ1-1, the full variable domain reads EAGVTQSPTHLIKTRGQQATLRCSPISGHTSVYWYQQALGLGLQFLLWYDEGEERNRGNFPPRFSGRQFPNYSSELNVNALELEDSALYLCASSLDGALNTEAFFGQGTRLTVV.